This TCR beta chain emerged from a study of CD8+ T cells in alopecia areata. Study-level background: Severity was scored as percentage of affected scalp area in treated patients.

Sequencing templates came from extracted RNA that was reverse transcribed into cDNA. Sequenced by immunoSEQ multiplex PCR; TCRdb stores in-frame clones only, minus some. The repertoire holds over 150,000 clones, with roughly 60% as singletons. The treatment denotes: oral pan-JAK inhibitor, 5-10 mg twice daily. This clone was observed once. Antigen unknown. CDR1 and CDR2 from the germline V gene are MNHEY and SMNVEV (reference sequence). The CDR3 runs 14 residues. Trimming removed 6 bases at V and 3 bases at J, with 15 bases between. General study points: Many expanded lesional clones persisted during tofacitinib (in both scalp and blood). It was less clear whether patients shared TCRs than it was in mice, possibly because of HLA.

The chain recombines TRBV27 with TRBJ2-7, with a weak D call TRBD1 (5 bases). The source was CD4+ T cells sorted from blood, collected at week 24, from a patient treated with tofacitinib. The clonotype originates from a human donor with alopecia areata. This chain's CDR3 is CASSLTVTDYEQYF. Written as DNA, the CDR3 is TGTGCCAGCAGCCTTACCGTGACAGACTACGAGCAGTACTTC.